A single sample gave rise to the 25 T cell receptor beta chains below, sequenced in a study of shared clonotypes between healthy human individuals. Measured with immunoSEQ multiplex PCR; TCRdb has only the in-frame clones, and not every one. The sample yields roughly 1 million clones, about four fifths seen once. Sequencing used memory CD4+ T cells from PBMCs. Subset given: CD45RA-negative fraction. The receptors come from a man between 18 and 35 years old in good health. Some clones in this sample may be carry-over from other donors' samples.

The chain couples TRBV27 to TRBJ2-5; perhaps TRBD1 as D (7 bases). Between the trimmed V and J ends, which lost 8 bases and 2 bases, there was a span of 12 bases. The CDR3 runs to 13 residues. In germline, CDR1 is MNHEY, CDR2 SMNVEV (reference sequence). Here the CDR3 reads CASRQGLQETQYF. Written as DNA, the CDR3 is TGTGCCAGCCGACAGGGACTTCAAGAGACCCAGTACTTC.

V and J are TRBV7-2 and TRBJ2-2, with D possibly TRBD1 on 6 matching bases. The CDR3 has 15 amino acids. Per the germline V gene, CDR1 is SGHTA and CDR2 is FQGNSA. The V and J ends lost 5 bases and 2 bases respectively, with 12 bases between them. CDR3 sequence reads: CASSILGGNTGELFF. The CDR3, as DNA: TGTGCCAGCAGCATTCTAGGGGGAAACACCGGGGAGCTGTTTTTT.

The genes are TRBV19 and TRBJ2-6; TRBD1 is a possible D gene (6 bases). Germline assignment: CDR1 LNHDA and CDR2 SQIVND (reference sequence). V was clipped by 5 bases and J by 2 bases, with 16 bases between them. This CDR3 comprises 17 residues. The CDR3 protein is CASSPNQGWAGANVLTF. The CDR3 region has the DNA TGTGCCAGTAGTCCAAACCAGGGGTGGGCTGGGGCCAACGTCCTGACTTTC.

This clone was detected only a few times. At one end the junction does not follow the germline gene, possibly because of a read error. This chain uses TRBV28 with TRBJ1-1; 9 bases align to TRBD1. Germline values: CDR1 MDHEN, CDR2 SYDVKM. CDR3 length: 12 amino acids. This CDR3 reads CATYPLDRGLNF. The CDR3 nucleotides read TGTGCCACCTACCCCCTGGACAGGGGCCTAAATTTT. The full variable domain, with the rest looked up from reference TRBV28 and TRBJ1-1, is DVKVTQSSRYLVKRTGEKVFLECVQDMDHENMFWYRQDPGLGLRLIYFSYDVKMKEKGDIPEGYSVSREKKERFSLILESASTNQTSMYLCATYPLDRGLNFGQGTRLTVV.

At least ten counts were recorded for this clone. V usage is TRBV21-1 and J usage is TRBJ2-1; the table gives TRBD2 as D, unverified against the DNA. TRBV21-1 is described as a pseudogene. CDR3 length: 21 residues. As DNA, the CDR3 is TGTGCCAGCAGCTCTCGTCCCGGGACTAGTTTCTGCCCCCTGGGTCGCAATGAGCAGTTCTTC. This translates into CASSSRPGTSFCPLGRNEQFF.

The chain is built from TRBV5-1 and TRBJ2-2; D is perhaps TRBD1 (6 bases). Germline V gene data show CDR1 as SGHRS and CDR2 as YFSETQ. V lost 5 bases and J lost 1, with 12 bases in between. This CDR3 has 15 residues. CDR3 sequence (DNA): TGCGCCAGCAGACGGGACATCGGGAACACCGGGGAGCTGTTTTTT. Translated: CASRRDIGNTGELFF.

CDR3 DNA sequence: TGTGCCAGCGGAGAACGGGACTACGAGCAGTACTTC. Residues: CASGERDYEQYF. The rearrangement uses TRBV28 and TRBJ2-7; D perhaps matches TRBD2 (5 bases). This CDR3 contains 12 residues. The V end lost 8 bases, the J end lost 3 bases, and 11 bases lay between the germline ends. Germline assignment: CDR1 MDHEN and CDR2 SYDVKM.

V is TRBV14 and J is TRBJ2-7; TRBD2 might be the D (5 bases). The germline V and J ends were trimmed by 5 bases and 5 bases, with 22 bases remaining between them. Germline-derived CDR1 and CDR2 are SGHDN and FVKESK. The CDR3 has 16 residues. The CDR3 coding sequence is TGTGCCAGCAGCAAACTGGCGGGTTTGTCGGTCGACGAGCAGTACTTC. It is translated as CASSKLAGLSVDEQYF.

The J gene is TRBJ1-4, the V gene TRBV18; 9 bases align to TRBD1. The V gene end was trimmed by 6 bases and the J gene end by 7 bases; junction bases not matched to a gene: 9. The CDR3 length is 15 residues. Germline V gene lookup returns CDR1 KGHSH and CDR2 LQKENI. CDR3 coding DNA: TGTGCCAGCTCTTACACAGGGGGCGCCGCTGAAAAACTGTTTTTT. Its protein product is CASSYTGGAAEKLFF.

This clone was detected a few times. The chain recombines TRBV19 with TRBJ1-5, with D possibly TRBD1 on 6 matching bases. V was cut by 10 bases and J by 2 bases, with 12 bases left in between. CDR3 size: 13 residues. CDR1 and CDR2 (germline): LNHDA, SQIVND (reference sequence). The CDR3 bases are TGTGCCACCTCAGGGGATGGCAATCAGCCCCAGCATTTT. It codes for CATSGDGNQPQHF.

V is TRBV2 and J is TRBJ2-1; 10 bases line up with TRBD1. V dropped 2 bases and J dropped 6; count of bases not matched to a gene: 13. Germline assignment: CDR1 SNHLY and CDR2 FYNNEI. CDR3 size: 18 residues. The DNA of the CDR3 is TGTGCCAGCAGTGAACCGATCGACAGGGGGCAGTTGGGCAATGAGCAGTTCTTC. Its translation: CASSEPIDRGQLGNEQFF.

This clone showed up just once. The chain joins TRBV21-1 to TRBJ2-2. TRBV21-1 is a pseudogene locus. This CDR3 comprises 19 residues. CDR3 sequence reads: CASSKSAGRQPLITGELFF. DNA for the CDR3: TGTGCCAGCAGCAAAAGTGCCGGTCGGCAGCCTCTTATCACCGGGGAGCTGTTTTTT.

The gene calls are TRBV4-2 and TRBJ2-7; TRBD2 matches 10 bases. With 2 bases clipped from V and 7 bases from J, the junction kept 11 bases outside the gene matches. This CDR3 has 16 residues. Germline V gene sequence: CDR1 LGHNA, CDR2 YNFKEQ. The CDR3 bases are TGTGCCAGCAGCCAACCTAGCGGGAGCACCCTACTAGAGCAGTACTTC. It encodes CASSQPSGSTLLEQYF.

This clone was seen a handful of times. The genes are TRBV29-1 and TRBJ2-1; 7 bases align to TRBD2. V dropped 2 bases and J dropped 9; count of bases not matched to a gene: 13. Germline CDR1 is SQVTM and CDR2 is ANQGSEA. The CDR3 runs 15 residues. The CDR3 region has the DNA TGCAGCGTTGAACGGCAGTCCCTTGGGGGGGGTGAGCAGTTCTTC. It codes for CSVERQSLGGGEQFF.

This chain joins TRBV21-1 and TRBJ1-4. TRBV21-1 is recorded as a pseudogene. This CDR3 is built from 12 residues. CDR3 residues: CASSKEGEKLFF. For the CDR3, the DNA is TGTGCCAGCAGCAAAGAAGGAGAAAAACTGTTTTTT.

The chain recombines TRBV10-3 with TRBJ2-1; 9 nucleotides match TRBD1. V lost 0 bases to trimming and J lost 15 bases; unmatched junction nucleotides: 15. The CDR3 length is 16 residues. Germline values: CDR1 ENHRY, CDR2 SYGVKD. The CDR3 nucleotides read TGTGCCATCAGTGAGTCGAATTCAGGACAGGGGCCACAGGGGTTCTTC. It codes for CAISESNSGQGPQGFF.

The V and J genes are TRBV7-3 and TRBJ2-4, with a tentative D call TRBD2 (5 bases). CDR1 and CDR2 from the germline V gene are SGHTA and FQGTGA. The V end lost 5 bases, the J end lost 0 bases, and 23 bases lay between the germline ends. This CDR3 has 19 residues. The CDR3 loop reads CASSLGGSLDESAKNIQYF. Written as DNA, the CDR3 is TGTGCCAGCAGCCTCGGCGGGTCACTCGATGAATCAGCCAAAAACATTCAGTACTTC.

The chain uses TRBV28 and TRBJ2-5; TRBD1 matches 9 bases. With 8 bases clipped from V and 1 base from J, the junction kept 11 bases outside the gene matches. There are 16 residues in the CDR3. Germline V gene data show CDR1 as MDHEN and CDR2 as SYDVKM. CDR3 nucleotide sequence: TGTGCCAGCCGAATCACCCCGGGACAGGGCCAAGAGACCCAGTACTTC. Translation: CASRITPGQGQETQYF.

This chain connects TRBV9 to TRBJ2-5; D is undetermined. The CDR3 consists of 13 residues. Germline V lookup: CDR1 SGDLS, CDR2 YYNGEE. Trimming removed 0 bases from V and 6 bases from J, with 9 bases in between. The CDR3 nucleotides read TGTGCCAGCAGCGTAGACTCCCTCAAGACCCAGTACTTC. Translated: CASSVDSLKTQYF.

As DNA, the CDR3 is TGTGCCAGCAGCTTGGGGGCTCACACCGGGGAGCTGTTTTTT. This translates into CASSLGAHTGELFF. The chain joins TRBV5-4 to TRBJ2-2; D call uncertain. The CDR3 totals 14 residues. With 0 bases removed from V and 3 bases from J, the gap between germline ends came to 6 bases. CDR1 and CDR2 (germline): SGHNT, YYREEE (reference sequence).

The V call is TRBV27, the J call TRBJ2-4; possible D gene TRBD2, 6 bases. With 4 bases removed from V and 2 bases from J, the gap between germline ends came to 15 bases. CDR1 is MNHEY, CDR2 SMNVEV, per germline (reference sequence). The CDR3 is made up of 16 amino acids. CDR3 DNA sequence: TGTGCCAGCAGTTCTGGGGGGTTGTATACCAAAAACATTCAGTACTTC. Its protein is CASSSGGLYTKNIQYF.

This rearrangement joins TRBV27 to TRBJ1-1; D uncertain. CDR3 size: 10 residues. The germline gives CDR1 MNHEY, CDR2 SMNVEV (reference sequence). The V gene lost 10 bases and the J gene lost 4 bases, with 7 bases spanning the gap. For the CDR3, the DNA is TGTGCCACCCGAGGCACTGAAGCTTTCTTT. Protein: CATRGTEAFF.

A few counts support this clone. Different DNA sequences within this sample yield the same CDR3. V and J are TRBV6-1 and TRBJ2-7; D is undetermined. The CDR3 has 14 residues. In germline, CDR1 is MNHNS, CDR2 SASEGT. V was trimmed by 1 base and J by 0 bases, leaving 7 bases between them. CDR3 sequence (DNA): TGTGCCAGCAGTGAAGTGGGCAGCTCCTACGAGCAGTACTTC. As protein: CASSEVGSSYEQYF.

This clone was recorded once. A much larger clone differs from this one at a single base, so this may be a read error. The V gene is TRBV27, the J gene TRBJ2-7; 10 nucleotides align to TRBD2. The V segment lost 10 bases and the J segment 0 bases; nucleotides outside the gene matches: 21. This CDR3 has 19 amino acids. Per germline, CDR1 MNHEY and CDR2 SMNVEV (reference sequence). The CDR3 coding sequence is TGTGCCACTTCCCCGCCCCAGAGCGGGAGGGCCATATCCTCCTACGAGCAGTACTTC. Protein product: CATSPPQSGRAISSYEQYF.

As for this clone: A much larger clonotype is one base distant, so this may be a read error. CDR3 nucleotides: TGTGCCAGCAGCGGGGACAGGGCGAACACTGAAGCTTTCTTT. Translated, it gives CASSGDRANTEAFF. The genes are TRBV7-2 and TRBJ1-1; 9 bases map to TRBD1. With 5 bases clipped from V and 1 base from J, the junction kept 2 bases outside the gene matches. Germline V lookup: CDR1 SGHTA, CDR2 FQGNSA. This CDR3 comprises 14 residues.